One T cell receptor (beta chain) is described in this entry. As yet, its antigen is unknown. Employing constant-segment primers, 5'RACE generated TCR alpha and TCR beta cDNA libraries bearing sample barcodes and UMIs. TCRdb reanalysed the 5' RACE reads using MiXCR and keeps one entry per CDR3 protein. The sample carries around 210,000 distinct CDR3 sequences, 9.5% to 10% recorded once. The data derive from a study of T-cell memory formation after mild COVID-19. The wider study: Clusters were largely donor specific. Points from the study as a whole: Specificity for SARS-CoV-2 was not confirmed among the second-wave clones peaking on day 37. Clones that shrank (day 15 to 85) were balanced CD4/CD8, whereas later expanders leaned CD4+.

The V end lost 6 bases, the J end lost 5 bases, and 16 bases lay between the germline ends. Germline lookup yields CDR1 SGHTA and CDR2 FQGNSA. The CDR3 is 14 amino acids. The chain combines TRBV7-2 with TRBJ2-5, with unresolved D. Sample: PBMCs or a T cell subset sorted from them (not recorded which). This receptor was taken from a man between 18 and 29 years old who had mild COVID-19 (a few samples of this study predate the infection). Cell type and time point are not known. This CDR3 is CASRPYSAGETQYF. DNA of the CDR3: TGTGCCAGCAGGCCTTACAGCGCCGGGGAGACCCAGTACTTC.